Following are 32 T cell receptor beta chains from one sample sequenced in a study of shared T cell receptors in the human thymus. Using immunoSEQ multiplex PCR, the repertoire was profiled, and TCRdb retains in-frame clones only, with some absent. This table holds more than 300,000 clones, about 95% found once. The sequenced sample consisted of thymocytes. The receptor source for this set is a human donor.

This clone appeared a single time. This chain links TRBV15 with TRBJ2-5, with 12 nucleotides matching TRBD1. The J segment lost 4 bases and the V segment lost 6 bases, leaving 9 bases of the junction unmatched. The germline V gene encodes CDR1 LNHNV and CDR2 YYDKDF (reference sequence). The CDR3 is made up of 16 amino acids. The CDR3 here is CATRIPGQGAGETQYF. The CDR3 nucleotides read TGTGCCACCAGAATTCCGGGACAGGGGGCAGGAGAGACCCAGTACTTC.

The CDR3 nucleotides are TGTGCCAGCAGTTACTCGGGACGGATTACTGAAGCTTTCTTT. This encodes CASSYSGRITEAFF. The chain combines TRBV6-5 with TRBJ1-1; a possible D gene is TRBD1 (5 bases). The CDR3 runs 14 residues. Germline values: CDR1 MNHEY, CDR2 SVGAGI. Trimming left V 0 bases short and J 5 bases short, with 10 bases between.

The chain uses TRBV5-6 and TRBJ2-1; 8 bases agree with TRBD1. V lost 5 bases and J lost 1; bases outside the gene matches: 8. Germline V CDR1 and CDR2: SGHDT, YYEEEE. The CDR3 has 16 residues. Here the CDR3 DNA reads TGTGCCAGCAGGCAACAGGGGGAAGAGTCCTACAATGAGCAGTTCTTC. Encoded protein: CASRQQGEESYNEQFF.

This clone has a handful of counts. The CDR3 nucleotides are TGTGCCAGCAGTCCGAGGGGGGGGCCCAAAAACATTCAGTACTTC. Translation gives CASSPRGGPKNIQYF. The rearrangement links TRBV27 to TRBJ2-4, with D perhaps matching TRBD2 (7 bases). There are 15 residues in the CDR3. V lost 5 bases and J 2 bases, leaving 13 bases between the germline ends. Per germline, CDR1 MNHEY and CDR2 SMNVEV (reference sequence).

The rearrangement uses TRBV11-2 and TRBJ2-6; TRBD1 aligns across 8 bases. The germline CDR1 and CDR2 sequences are SGHAT and FQNNGV. V shed 3 bases, J shed 4 bases, and the junction held 14 bases outside the gene matches. CDR3 size: 19 residues. As DNA, the CDR3 is TGTGCCAGCAGCTTTTATTTTCGGACAGGGCCTTGGGGGGCCAACGTCCTGACTTTC. It is translated as CASSFYFRTGPWGANVLTF.

V is TRBV5-1 and J is TRBJ2-4; unclear D gene. CDR1 is SGHRS and CDR2 is YFSETQ in the germline V gene. V was cut by 4 bases and J by 0 bases, with 8 bases left in between. The CDR3 is made up of 14 amino acids. The CDR3 loop reads CASSGRVAKNIQYF. CDR3 DNA: TGCGCCAGCAGCGGAAGGGTAGCCAAAAACATTCAGTACTTC.

The CDR3 sequence: CAISPDPAGGTGELFF. Here the CDR3 DNA reads TGTGCCATCAGTCCCGACCCAGCGGGAGGTACCGGGGAGCTGTTTTTT. The chain employs TRBV10-3 and TRBJ2-2; 9 nucleotides align to TRBD2. CDR1 and CDR2 from the germline V gene are ENHRY and SYGVKD. The ends lost 5 bases at V and 5 bases at J; junction bases unmatched: 9. The CDR3 consists of 16 residues.

The J gene is TRBJ2-5, the V gene TRBV7-6; 9 nucleotides line up with TRBD1. Trimming cost V 0 bases and J 5 bases; bases outside gene matches: 4. CDR1 is SGHVS, CDR2 FNYEAQ, per germline. CDR3 length: 15 amino acids. CDR3 bases: TGTGCCAGCAGCTTAGCAAACAGGGGGCAGGAGACCCAGTACTTC. It yields the protein CASSLANRGQETQYF.

J is TRBJ1-4 and V is TRBV7-9; D is possibly TRBD1 (6 bases). Between the trimmed V and J ends, which lost 5 bases and 0 bases, there was a span of 7 bases. Germline V lookup: CDR1 SEHNR, CDR2 FQNEAQ (reference sequence). The CDR3 extends over 14 amino acids. CDR3 in DNA: TGTGCCAGCAGCGGGACAACAACTAATGAAAAACTGTTTTTT. Translation gives CASSGTTTNEKLFF.

This rearrangement joins TRBV14 to TRBJ1-2; D gene uncertain. V was shortened by 0 bases and J by 5 bases, with 16 bases between the two germline ends. The CDR3 covers 16 residues. Per the germline V gene, CDR1 is SGHDN and CDR2 is FVKESK. The CDR3 nucleotides are TGTGCCAGCAGCCAAGAGGACTCAAAAAGGTCGTATGGCTACACCTTC. Protein product: CASSQEDSKRSYGYTF.

This clone was observed once. This rearrangement joins TRBV25-1 to TRBJ2-1, with 8 nucleotides matching TRBD2. There are 17 residues in the CDR3. Unmatched junction bases numbered 17, after V lost 9 bases and J lost 4 bases. In germline, CDR1 is MGHDK, CDR2 SYGVNS. CDR3 in amino acids: CASEPSIAGRTYNEQFF. The CDR3 nucleotides are TGTGCCAGTGAGCCCTCCATAGCGGGAAGGACGTACAATGAGCAGTTCTTC.

The chain has TRBV27 and TRBJ2-5; tentatively, D is TRBD1 (6 bases). CDR1 is MNHEY and CDR2 is SMNVEV in the germline V gene (reference sequence). V was clipped by 7 bases and J by 1 base, with 28 bases between them. CDR3 size: 19 residues. The CDR3 DNA is TGTGCCAGCACCTTAAGCGGAGTGGTGGGGGCCCGGGCCCAAGAGACCCAGTACTTC. Encoded protein: CASTLSGVVGARAQETQYF.

The chain combines TRBV27 with TRBJ2-7; D unresolved. Germline CDR1 reads MNHEY; CDR2 reads SMNVEV (reference sequence). Deletions cut 10 bases from V and 3 bases from J, with 13 bases between. The CDR3 is 12 amino acids. The CDR3 sequence is CATGPPGYEQYF. CDR3 sequence (DNA): TGTGCCACCGGACCGCCGGGCTACGAGCAGTACTTC.

This rearrangement joins TRBV4-3 to TRBJ2-7; no definite D call. V gave up 0 bases and J gave up 2 bases, with 14 bases separating them. The CDR3 loop spans 16 amino acids. CDR1 and CDR2 from the germline V gene are LGHNA and YSLEER. This CDR3 is CASSQDPAGWAYEQYF. The DNA for the CDR3 is TGCGCCAGCAGCCAAGATCCAGCTGGGTGGGCCTACGAGCAGTACTTC.

On this clone itself: One end of the junction varies from germline; a read error may be responsible. The chain employs TRBV6-5 and TRBJ1-1, with 9 bases matching TRBD1. CDR1 and CDR2 (germline): MNHEY, SVGAGI. This CDR3 has 14 residues. The CDR3 DNA reads TGTGCCGGCAGCCCGAGACAGGGGGGCACTGAAGCTTTCTTT. As protein: CAGSPRQGGTEAFF.

V gene TRBV4-2 combines with J gene TRBJ1-5; D is undetermined. This CDR3 has 13 residues. Germline CDR1 and CDR2: LGHNA and YNFKEQ. V lost 4 bases and J lost 7, with 11 bases in between. CDR3 sequence reads: CASSLTRGQPQHF. The CDR3 nucleotides read TGTGCCAGCAGCCTAACCCGTGGGCAGCCCCAGCATTTT.

The chain carries TRBV5-4 and TRBJ1-5; possible D gene TRBD1, 6 bases. The V gene's germline CDR1 is SGHNT and CDR2 YYREEE (reference sequence). This CDR3 has 16 residues. Trimming stripped 1 base from V and 0 bases from J, with 11 bases between. CDR3 loop: CASSLRDTYSNQPQHF. CDR3 bases: TGTGCCAGCAGCTTGCGGGACACATATAGCAATCAGCCCCAGCATTTT.

The chain recombines TRBV19 with TRBJ2-7; 12 bases agree with TRBD1. This CDR3 has 13 residues. Germline trimming cut 6 bases from V and 4 bases from J; bases unmatched to any gene: 1. Germline loops: CDR1 LNHDA, CDR2 SQIVND (reference sequence). The CDR3 DNA follows: TGTGCCAGTAGGGGACAGGGGGCTTACGAGCAGTACTTC. Protein product: CASRGQGAYEQYF.

This chain joins TRBV27 and TRBJ1-2; D unclear. Germline CDR1 and CDR2: MNHEY and SMNVEV (reference sequence). The CDR3 runs 15 residues. Trimming took 5 bases from V and 8 from J, leaving 21 bases between them. The CDR3 here is CASSPPPHEPGGYTF. The CDR3 DNA reads TGTGCCAGCAGTCCCCCGCCACACGAACCCGGAGGCTACACCTTC.

The CDR3 DNA follows: TGTGCCAGCAGCTTATCTGTCAGGGGGAACACCGGGGAGCTGTTTTTT. As protein: CASSLSVRGNTGELFF. The chain carries TRBV7-3 and TRBJ2-2, with TRBD1 as a possible D gene (6 bases). This CDR3 is built from 16 residues. Between the trimmed V and J ends, which lost 2 bases and 1 base, there was a span of 11 bases. Germline CDR1 and CDR2: SGHTA and FQGTGA.

The chain has TRBV5-6 and TRBJ2-2; D gene unclear. Germline-derived CDR1 and CDR2 are SGHDT and YYEEEE. The CDR3 is 15 amino acids. Trimming pared 2 bases from V and 2 bases from J, leaving 10 bases between. The CDR3 is CASSLSGGNTGELFF. In DNA, the CDR3 is TGTGCCAGCAGCTTATCGGGCGGTAACACCGGGGAGCTGTTTTTT.

The CDR3 region has the DNA TGTGCCTGGAGCCCCACGGACAGGGTGAACACTGAAGCTTTCTTT. This sequence encodes CAWSPTDRVNTEAFF. The chain couples TRBV30 to TRBJ1-1; the match to TRBD1 covers 8 bases. Germline V lookup: CDR1 GTSNPN, CDR2 SVGIG (reference sequence). The CDR3 is made up of 15 amino acids. The V segment lost 3 bases and the J segment 0 bases; nucleotides outside the gene matches: 6.

The gene calls are TRBV27 and TRBJ1-3; 7 bases match TRBD1. V gave up 5 bases and J gave up 2 bases; unmatched junction bases: 3. Germline lookup yields CDR1 MNHEY and CDR2 SMNVEV (reference sequence). This CDR3 region has 14 residues. CDR3 sequence: CASSPRGAGNTIYF. CDR3 coding DNA: TGTGCCAGCAGTCCCAGGGGGGCTGGAAACACCATATATTTT.

This chain uses TRBV4-1 with TRBJ1-5; weak D call: TRBD1 (5 bases). Germline V gene data show CDR1 as MGHRA and CDR2 as YSYEKL. This CDR3 has 15 residues. V dropped 3 bases and J dropped 1 base, with 10 bases sitting between them. In DNA, the CDR3 is TGCGCCAGCAGCCATACTGCAGGGAGCAATCAGCCCCAGCATTTT. It codes for CASSHTAGSNQPQHF.

V is TRBV9 and J is TRBJ2-1, with TRBD2 identical over 10 bases. The V gene end was trimmed by 0 bases and the J gene end by 1 base; junction bases not matched to a gene: 7. CDR3 length: 18 amino acids. Germline CDR1 reads SGDLS; CDR2 reads YYNGEE. CDR3 sequence reads: CASSVGLAGVMSYNEQFF. DNA for the CDR3: TGTGCCAGCAGCGTAGGGCTAGCGGGAGTGATGTCCTACAATGAGCAGTTCTTC.

CDR3 DNA sequence: TGTGCCAGCAGCCTACCGAGAATCCCCCACTACGAGCAGTACTTC. This translates into CASSLPRIPHYEQYF. The chain links TRBV5-5 to TRBJ2-7; no firm D call. Looked up from germline, CDR1 is SGHKS and CDR2 is YYEKEE (reference sequence). This CDR3 has 15 residues. The V end was cut by 4 bases, the J end by 3 bases, with 17 bases between. Based on the CDR3 plus reference TRBV5-5 and TRBJ2-7, the full variable domain is DAGVTQSPTHLIKTRGQQVTLRCSPISGHKSVSWYQQVLGQGPQFIFQYYEKEERGRGNFPDRFSARQFPNYSSELNVNALLLGDSALYLCASSLPRIPHYEQYFGPGTRLTVT.

The chain carries TRBV27 and TRBJ2-7; 7 bases match TRBD1. The CDR3 covers 12 residues. The V and J ends lost 3 bases and 9 bases, in that order; junction bases with no gene match: 5. Germline lookup yields CDR1 MNHEY and CDR2 SMNVEV (reference sequence). CDR3 protein: CASSFYTGVQYF. The DNA of the CDR3 is TGTGCCAGCAGTTTTTATACAGGGGTGCAGTACTTC.

This chain links TRBV21-1 with TRBJ2-7. TRBV21-1 is an annotated pseudogene. The length of the CDR3 is 16 residues. The CDR3 nucleotides are TGTGCCAGCAGTTCCCTCCGGAGGCAGGGCACCTACGAGCAGTACTTC. This codes for CASSSLRRQGTYEQYF.

The chain recombines TRBV11-1 with TRBJ2-7; 9 bases align to TRBD1. This CDR3 has 13 amino acids. The junction had 1 base not matched to a gene; V was cut back by 5 bases and J by 2 bases. Germline CDR1 and CDR2: SGHAT and FQDESV (reference sequence). CDR3 DNA: TGTGCCAGCAGCAGACAGGGGGCCTACGAGCAGTACTTC. Residues: CASSRQGAYEQYF.

The V call is TRBV4-3, the J call TRBJ2-5, with 10 bases that match TRBD1. The CDR3 loop spans 15 amino acids. The trim removed 4 bases at V and 10 bases at J, leaving 12 bases unmatched. CDR1 and CDR2 (germline): LGHNA, YSLEER. CDR3 DNA: TGCGCCAGCAGCCGGGACAGGGGAGAGTTGAGAGACCAGTACTTC. Translating it yields CASSRDRGELRDQYF.

The chain uses TRBV4-2 and TRBJ2-7; D might be TRBD1 (5 bases). In germline, CDR1 is LGHNA, CDR2 YNFKEQ. The CDR3 runs 17 residues. Between the trimmed V and J ends, which lost 0 bases and 2 bases, there was a span of 17 bases. Here the CDR3 DNA reads TGTGCCAGCAGCCAAGATAGGAAGGGGATTAGGACCTACGAGCAGTACTTC. This translates into CASSQDRKGIRTYEQYF.

The chain combines TRBV18 with TRBJ1-1, with D tentatively TRBD1 (5 bases). The CDR3 totals 15 residues. V was shortened by 6 bases and J by 0 bases, with 14 bases between the two germline ends. Germline CDR1 and CDR2: KGHSH and LQKENI. The CDR3 DNA reads TGTGCCAGCTCCCAAAACAGGTCAATGAACACTGAAGCTTTCTTT. Amino acid sequence: CASSQNRSMNTEAFF.